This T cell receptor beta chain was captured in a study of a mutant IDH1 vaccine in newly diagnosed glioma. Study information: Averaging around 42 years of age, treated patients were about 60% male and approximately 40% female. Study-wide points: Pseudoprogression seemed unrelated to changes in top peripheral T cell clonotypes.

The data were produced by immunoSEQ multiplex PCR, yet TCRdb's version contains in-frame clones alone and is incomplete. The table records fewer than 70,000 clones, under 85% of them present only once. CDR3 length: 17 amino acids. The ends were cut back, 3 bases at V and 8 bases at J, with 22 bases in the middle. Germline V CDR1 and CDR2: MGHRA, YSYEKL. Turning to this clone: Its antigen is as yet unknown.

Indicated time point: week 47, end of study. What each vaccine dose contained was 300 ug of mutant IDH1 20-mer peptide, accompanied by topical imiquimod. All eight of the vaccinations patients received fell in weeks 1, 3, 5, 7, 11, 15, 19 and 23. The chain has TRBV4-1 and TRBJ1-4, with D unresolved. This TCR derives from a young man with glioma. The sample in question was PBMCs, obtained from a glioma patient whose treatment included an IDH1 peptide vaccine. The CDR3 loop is CASSQGRTAQSTEKLFF. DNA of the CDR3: TGCGCCAGCAGCCAGGGAAGGACCGCCCAGTCAACGGAAAAACTGTTTTTT.